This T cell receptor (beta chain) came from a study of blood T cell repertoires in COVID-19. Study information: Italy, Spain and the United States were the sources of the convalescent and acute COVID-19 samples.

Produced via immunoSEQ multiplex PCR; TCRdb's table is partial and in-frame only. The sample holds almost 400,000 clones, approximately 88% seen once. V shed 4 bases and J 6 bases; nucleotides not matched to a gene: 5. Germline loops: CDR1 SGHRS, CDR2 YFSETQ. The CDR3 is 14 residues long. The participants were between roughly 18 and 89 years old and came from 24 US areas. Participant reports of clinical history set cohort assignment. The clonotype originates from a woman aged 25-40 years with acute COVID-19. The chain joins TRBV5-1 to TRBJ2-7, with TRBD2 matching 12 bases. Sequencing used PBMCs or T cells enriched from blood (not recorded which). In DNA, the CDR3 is TGCGCCAGCAGCCCGACTAGCGGGGGTTCCGAGCAGTACTTC. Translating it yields CASSPTSGGSEQYF. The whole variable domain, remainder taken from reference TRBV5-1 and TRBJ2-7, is KAGVTQTPRYLIKTRGQQVTLSCSPISGHRSVSWYQQTPGQGLQFLFEYFSETQRNKGNFPGRFSGRQFSNSRSEMNVSTLELGDSALYLCASSPTSGGSEQYFGPGTRLTVT.